One and the same sample provided the 11 T cell receptor beta chains below, sequenced in a study of T cells in Graves' hyperthyroidism and ophthalmopathy. TCR beta CDR3 sequences were amplified from RNA transcripts. Using the HTBI primer set, a first-round RT-PCR was run on the TCR CDR3. TCRdb re-called the multiplex PCR reads with MiXCR, one entry per CDR3 protein. The data contain around 520,000 distinct CDR3 sequences, approximately 24% of them singletons. Sequenced material: blood. The receptors originated from a woman in her twenties or thirties with Graves' ophthalmopathy.

This clonotype appeared many times. The chain carries TRBV19 and TRBJ1-1, with D perhaps TRBD1 (6 bases). Trimming shortened V by 5 bases and J by 4 bases, and 17 bases separated the two germline ends. Looked up from germline, CDR1 is LNHDA and CDR2 is SQIVND (reference sequence). CDR3 length: 15 residues. CDR3 residues: CASSAVGRGTTEAFF. CDR3 DNA: TGTGCCAGTAGTGCGGTCGGCAGGGGCACCACTGAAGCTTTCTTT.

This clonotype was found many times. This chain joins TRBV30 and TRBJ1-1; D perhaps matches TRBD1 (5 bases). This CDR3 spans 13 amino acids. Trimming shortened V by 2 bases and J by 5 bases, and 12 bases separated the two germline ends. The germline V gene encodes CDR1 GTSNPN and CDR2 SVGIG (reference sequence). The chain's CDR3 is CAWSRVEGTEAFF. CDR3 nucleotides: TGTGCCTGGAGTCGGGTCGAGGGGACTGAAGCTTTCTTT.

At least ten counts were recorded for this clonotype. The CDR3 region has the DNA TGTGCCAGCAGTGTGTTGAGGGACTACGAGCAGTACTTC. Amino acid sequence: CASSVLRDYEQYF. This chain connects TRBV2 to TRBJ2-7, with a possible D match to TRBD2 (5 bases). The CDR3 sequence is 13 residues long. The germline CDR1 and CDR2 sequences are SNHLY and FYNNEI. Trimming removed 4 bases from V and 3 bases from J, with 10 bases in between.

This clonotype was detected a few times. CDR3 amino acids: CASSVVDSGGRRDTQYF. The CDR3 DNA reads TGTGCCAGCAGCGTAGTTGATAGCGGGGGGCGAAGAGATACGCAGTATTTT. The rearrangement links TRBV9 to TRBJ2-3, with 10 bases fitting TRBD2. CDR3 size: 17 residues. Per germline, CDR1 SGDLS and CDR2 YYNGEE. Losses at the gene ends were 0 bases for V and 5 bases for J; bases not matched to a gene: 9. The full variable domain, in which reference TRBV9 and TRBJ2-3 provide the parts outside the CDR3, is DSGVTQTPKHLITATGQRVTLRCSPRSGDLSVYWYQQSLDQGLQFLIQYYNGEERAKGNILERFSAQQFPDLHSELNLSSLELGDSALYFCASSVVDSGGRRDTQYFGPGTRLTVL.

V usage is TRBV6-1 and J usage is TRBJ2-7; the match to TRBD1 covers 8 bases. Germline CDR1 and CDR2: MNHNS and SASEGT. Unmatched junction bases numbered 9, after V lost 7 bases and J lost 4 bases. The CDR3 is 14 residues long. The CDR3: CASKTTGDSYEQYF. In DNA form, the CDR3 reads TGTGCCAGCAAAACGACAGGGGATAGTTACGAGCAGTACTTC.

This clonotype has at least ten counts. The chain combines TRBV14 with TRBJ2-5; a possible D gene is TRBD1 (6 bases). CDR1 and CDR2 from the germline V gene are SGHDN and FVKESK. V gave up 4 bases and J gave up 4 bases, with 16 bases separating them. The CDR3 runs to 15 residues. DNA for the CDR3: TGTGCCAGCAGCCCCCCGACAGGAGGACGAGAGACCCAGTACTTC. It translates to CASSPPTGGRETQYF.

This clonotype was recorded a few times. The chain has TRBV27 and TRBJ2-7; D uncertain. The V and J ends lost 3 bases and 3 bases respectively, with 12 bases between them. This CDR3 contains 14 residues. CDR1 is MNHEY, CDR2 SMNVEV, per germline (reference sequence). CDR3 DNA sequence: TGTGCCAGCAGTTTCTCTTCCCCTGTCTACGAGCAGTACTTC. Translating it yields CASSFSSPVYEQYF.

CDR3 in DNA: TGTGCCAGCAGCCGCGCGGGGGGCCCAAAAATCGAGACCCAGTACTTC. Translating gives CASSRAGGPKIETQYF. This chain connects TRBV13 to TRBJ2-5; the match to TRBD2 covers 8 bases. The CDR3 runs to 16 residues. V was pared by 5 bases and J by 5 bases, with 13 bases of the junction left unmatched. The V gene's germline CDR1 is PRHDT and CDR2 FYEKMQ (reference sequence).

This clonotype turned up a few times. A read error is possible here, since a much larger clone lies one base away. CDR3 DNA: TGCTGCGTTGAACTGGTCTCTGAAGCTTTCTTT. Protein: CCVELVSEAFF. The rearrangement uses TRBV29-1 and TRBJ1-1; D is ambiguous. Germline V gene sequence: CDR1 SQVTM, CDR2 ANQGSEA. The CDR3 loop spans 11 amino acids.

This clonotype was detected ten times or more. The chain's CDR3 is CSAQGNTEAFF. DNA of the CDR3: TGCAGTGCTCAGGGGAACACTGAAGCTTTCTTT. V usage is TRBV20-1 and J usage is TRBJ1-1, with D possibly TRBD1 on 5 matching bases. Trimming took 5 bases from V and 1 from J, leaving 5 bases between them. CDR1 DFQATT and CDR2 SNEGSKA come from the germline V gene (reference sequence). The CDR3 length is 11 residues.

This rearrangement joins TRBV29-1 to TRBJ1-2; 10 bases are a match to TRBD1. V dropped 4 bases and J dropped 7; count of bases not matched to a gene: 18. CDR3 length: 17 amino acids. Germline assignment: CDR1 SQVTM and CDR2 ANQGSEA. DNA for the CDR3: TGCAGCGTTGTTGCTCTTCGGACAGGGGGATCGATCGGTGGCTACACCTTC. Translation gives CSVVALRTGGSIGGYTF.